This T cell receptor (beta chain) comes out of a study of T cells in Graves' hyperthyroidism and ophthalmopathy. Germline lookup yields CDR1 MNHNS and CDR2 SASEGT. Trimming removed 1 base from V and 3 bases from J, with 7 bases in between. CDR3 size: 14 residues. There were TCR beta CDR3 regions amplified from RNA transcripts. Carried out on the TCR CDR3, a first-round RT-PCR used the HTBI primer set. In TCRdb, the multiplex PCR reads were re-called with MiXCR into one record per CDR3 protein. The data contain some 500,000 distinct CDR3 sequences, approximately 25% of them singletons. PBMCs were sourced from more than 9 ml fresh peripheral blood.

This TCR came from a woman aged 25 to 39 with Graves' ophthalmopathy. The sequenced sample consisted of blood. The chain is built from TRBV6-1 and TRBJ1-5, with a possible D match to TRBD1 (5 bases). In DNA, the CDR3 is TGTGCCAGCAGTGAAGGGGGGGTCAATCAGCCCCAGCATTTT. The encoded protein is CASSEGGVNQPQHF.